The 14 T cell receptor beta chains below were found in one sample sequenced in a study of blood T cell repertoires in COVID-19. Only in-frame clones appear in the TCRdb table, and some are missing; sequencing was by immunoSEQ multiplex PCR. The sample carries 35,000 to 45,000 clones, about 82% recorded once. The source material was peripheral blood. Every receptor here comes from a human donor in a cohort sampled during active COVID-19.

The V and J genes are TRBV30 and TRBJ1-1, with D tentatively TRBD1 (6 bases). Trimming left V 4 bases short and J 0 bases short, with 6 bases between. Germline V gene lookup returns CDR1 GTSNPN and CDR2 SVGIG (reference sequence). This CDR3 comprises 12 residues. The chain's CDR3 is CAWNRVNTEAFF. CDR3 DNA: TGTGCCTGGAACAGGGTGAACACTGAAGCTTTCTTT.

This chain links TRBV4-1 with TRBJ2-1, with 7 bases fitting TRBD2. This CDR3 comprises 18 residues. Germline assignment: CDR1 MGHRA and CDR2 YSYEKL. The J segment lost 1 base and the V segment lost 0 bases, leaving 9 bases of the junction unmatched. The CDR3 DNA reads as TGCGCCAGCAGCCAAGATACCATCGAACTAGCGTCCTACAATGAGCAGTTCTTC. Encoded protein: CASSQDTIELASYNEQFF.

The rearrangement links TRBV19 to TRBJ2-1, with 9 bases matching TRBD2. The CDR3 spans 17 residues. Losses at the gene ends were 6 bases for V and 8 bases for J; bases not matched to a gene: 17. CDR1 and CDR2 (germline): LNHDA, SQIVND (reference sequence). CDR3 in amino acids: CASSPPTGGRAHDEQFF. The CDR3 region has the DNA TGTGCCAGTAGCCCTCCCACGGGCGGGAGGGCCCACGATGAGCAGTTCTTC.

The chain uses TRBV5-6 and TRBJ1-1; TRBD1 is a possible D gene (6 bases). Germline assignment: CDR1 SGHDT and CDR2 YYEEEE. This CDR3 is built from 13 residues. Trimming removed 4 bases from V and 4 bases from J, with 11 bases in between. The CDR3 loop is CASSRGGATEAFF. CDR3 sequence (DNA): TGTGCCAGCAGCAGAGGGGGGGCCACTGAAGCTTTCTTT. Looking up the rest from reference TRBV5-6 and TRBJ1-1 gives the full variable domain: DAGVTQSPTHLIKTRGQQVTLRCSPKSGHDTVSWYQQALGQGPQFIFQYYEEEERQRGNFPDRFSGHQFPNYSSELNVNALLLGDSALYLCASSRGGATEAFFGQGTRLTVV.

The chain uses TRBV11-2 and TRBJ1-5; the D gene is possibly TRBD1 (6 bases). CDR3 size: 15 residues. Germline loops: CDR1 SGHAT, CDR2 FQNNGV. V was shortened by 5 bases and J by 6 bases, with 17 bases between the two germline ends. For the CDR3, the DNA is TGTGCCAGCAGCCTCACTACAGGGCTCGGTCAGCCCCAGCATTTT. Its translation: CASSLTTGLGQPQHF.

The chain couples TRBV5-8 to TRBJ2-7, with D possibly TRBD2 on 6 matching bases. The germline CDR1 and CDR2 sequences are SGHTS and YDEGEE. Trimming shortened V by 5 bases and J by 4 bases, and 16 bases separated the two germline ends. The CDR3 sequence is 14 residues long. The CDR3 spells CASSLSGGSYEQYF. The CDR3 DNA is TGTGCCAGCAGTTTAAGTGGGGGGTCTTACGAGCAGTACTTC. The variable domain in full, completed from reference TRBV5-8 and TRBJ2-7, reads EAGVTQSPTHLIKTRGQQATLRCSPISGHTSVYWYQQALGLGLQFLLWYDEGEERNRGNFPPRFSGRQFPNYSSELNVNALELEDSALYLCASSLSGGSYEQYFGPGTRLTVT.

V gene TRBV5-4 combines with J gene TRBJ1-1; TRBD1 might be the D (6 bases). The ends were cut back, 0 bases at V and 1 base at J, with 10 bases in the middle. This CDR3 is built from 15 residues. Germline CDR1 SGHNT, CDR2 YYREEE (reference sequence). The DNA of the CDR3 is TGTGCCAGCAGCTTGGGTGGGGGGGCGAACACTGAAGCTTTCTTT. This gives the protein CASSLGGGANTEAFF.

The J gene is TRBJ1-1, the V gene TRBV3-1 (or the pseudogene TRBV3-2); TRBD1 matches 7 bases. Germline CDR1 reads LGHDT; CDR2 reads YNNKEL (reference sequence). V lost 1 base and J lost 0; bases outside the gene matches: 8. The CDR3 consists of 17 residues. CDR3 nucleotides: TGTGCCAGCAGCCAAGGGACCGGGACAGCCTTGAACACTGAAGCTTTCTTT. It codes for CASSQGTGTALNTEAFF.

CDR3 sequence (DNA): TGCAGTGCTAGTTCCCCTAACAGGAGCTCCTACAATGAGCAGTTCTTC. Amino acid sequence: CSASSPNRSSYNEQFF. This chain connects TRBV20-1 to TRBJ2-1, with D tentatively TRBD1 (5 bases). Germline lookup yields CDR1 DFQATT and CDR2 SNEGSKA (reference sequence). The CDR3 extends over 16 amino acids. The V end lost 3 bases, the J end lost 0 bases, and 15 bases lay between the germline ends.

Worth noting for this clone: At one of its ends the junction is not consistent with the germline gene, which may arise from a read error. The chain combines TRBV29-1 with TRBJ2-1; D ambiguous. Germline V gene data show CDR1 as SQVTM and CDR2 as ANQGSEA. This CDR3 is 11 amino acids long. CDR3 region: CSVVPPTSLLF. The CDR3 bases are TGCAGCGTTGTCCCCCCTACTTCTTTGCTCTTC.

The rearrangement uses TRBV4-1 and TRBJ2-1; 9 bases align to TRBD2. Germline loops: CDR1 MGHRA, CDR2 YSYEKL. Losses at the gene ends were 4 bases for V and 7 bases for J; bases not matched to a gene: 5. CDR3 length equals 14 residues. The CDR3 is CASSPGRGGNEQFF. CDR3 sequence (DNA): TGCGCCAGCAGCCCGGGGCGGGGGGGTAATGAGCAGTTCTTC.

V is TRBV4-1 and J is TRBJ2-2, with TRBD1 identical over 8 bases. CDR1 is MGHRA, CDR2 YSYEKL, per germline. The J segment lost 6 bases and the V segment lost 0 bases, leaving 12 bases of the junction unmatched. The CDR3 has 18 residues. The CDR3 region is CASSQDGWTGLPPGELFF. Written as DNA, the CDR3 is TGCGCCAGCAGCCAAGACGGGTGGACAGGGTTGCCCCCCGGGGAGCTGTTTTTT.

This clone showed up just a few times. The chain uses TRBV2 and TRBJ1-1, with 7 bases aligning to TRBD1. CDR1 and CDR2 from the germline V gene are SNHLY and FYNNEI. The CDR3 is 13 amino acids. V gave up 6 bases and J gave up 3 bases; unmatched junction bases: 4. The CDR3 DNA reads TGTGCCAGCAGGATGACAGGGTACACTGAAGCTTTCTTT. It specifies CASRMTGYTEAFF.

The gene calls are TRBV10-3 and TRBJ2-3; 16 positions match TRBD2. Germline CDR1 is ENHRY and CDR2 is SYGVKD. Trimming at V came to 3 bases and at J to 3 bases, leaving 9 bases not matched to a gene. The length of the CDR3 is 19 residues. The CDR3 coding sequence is TGTGCCATCAGTGACCCCCCGGGACTAGCGGGAGGGGCGACAGATACGCAGTATTTT. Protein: CAISDPPGLAGGATDTQYF.